These T cell receptor beta chains were read from a single sample in a study of cytomegalovirus exposure and HLA in healthy donors. TCRdb's table, derived via immunoSEQ multiplex PCR, lists solely in-frame clones and lacks some. There are 220,000 or so clones in the sample; 70% to 80% occur only once, and 1.5% to 2% lies in the top ten. The sample comprised PBMCs. These receptors came from a woman aged 25-40 years in good health and CMV-seronegative. CDR3s include the opening cysteine and the closing phenylalanine or tryptophan. A D gene is named only where the DNA matches it firmly. Clone size is stated in some rows and not others, as once, few, many or a class when expanded.

15	-	TRBV5-1	-	TRBJ1-2	CASSFFQDRNYGYTF	TGCGCCAGCAGCTTCTTCCAGGACAGAAACTATGGCTACACCTTC
17	TRBD2	TRBV5-1	-	TRBJ2-5	CASSSGLAGVWQETQYF	TGCGCCAGCAGCTCCGGACTAGCGGGAGTCTGGCAAGAGACCCAGTACTTC
13	-	TRBV5-8	-	TRBJ1-2	CASSSGADYGYTF	TGTGCCAGCAGCTCAGGGGCGGACTATGGCTACACCTTC
18	TRBD2	TRBV4-1	-	TRBJ2-3	CASSQGGLAGGWTDTQYF	TGCGCCAGCAGCCAAGGGGGACTAGCGGGAGGATGGACAGATACGCAGTATTTT
15	TRBD2	TRBV30	few	TRBJ2-1	CAWNPSGGRYNEQFF	TGTGCCTGGAATCCTAGCGGGGGGCGTTACAATGAGCAGTTCTTC
13	-	TRBV7-6	-	TRBJ2-7	CASSLTDTYEQYF	TGTGCCAGCAGCTTAACTGATACCTACGAGCAGTACTTC
13	TRBD1	TRBV5-6	few	TRBJ1-4	CASSPDRGEKLFF	TGTGCCAGCAGCCCGGACAGGGGTGAAAAACTGTTTTTT
15	TRBD1	TRBV30	-	TRBJ1-5	CAWSGGQGLLQPQHF	TGTGCCTGGAGTGGGGGACAGGGGCTTTTGCAGCCCCAGCATTTT
15	-	TRBV5-4	-	TRBJ2-2	CASSVGAAQGGELFF	TGTGCCAGCAGCGTTGGGGCGGCTCAAGGCGGGGAGCTGTTTTTT
15	TRBD1	TRBV19	-	TRBJ1-5	CASTSQGAGNQPQHF	TGTGCCAGTACCTCACAGGGGGCCGGCAATCAGCCCCAGCATTTT
18	TRBD2	TRBV5-1	-	TRBJ2-1	CASSSGLAGFSSYNEQFF	TGCGCCAGCAGCTCGGGACTAGCGGGGTTCAGCTCCTACAATGAGCAGTTCTTC
13	-	TRBV29-1	-	TRBJ2-1	CSAIRHIYNEQFF	TGCAGCGCGATCCGACACATCTACAATGAGCAGTTCTTC
12	TRBD1	TRBV30	few	TRBJ1-6	CAWGTGNSPLHF	TGTGCCTGGGGGACAGGGAATTCACCCCTCCACTTT
14	TRBD2	TRBV6-5	-	TRBJ2-3	CASLGLAGPYTQYF	TGTGCCAGCTTAGGACTAGCGGGACCCTATACGCAGTATTTT
15	-	TRBV18	-	TRBJ1-4	CASSPDKGLDEKLFF	TGTGCCAGCTCACCTGACAAGGGGCTAGATGAAAAACTGTTTTTT
12	-	TRBV19	-	TRBJ1-1	CASSLGAAEAFF	TGTGCCAGTAGTTTAGGGGCAGCCGAAGCTTTCTTT
18	-	TRBV15	-	TRBJ1-2	CATSRDWSGGTANYGYTF	TGTGCCACCAGCAGAGATTGGTCCGGAGGGACGGCTAACTATGGCTACACCTTC
16	-	TRBV6-1	-	TRBJ1-2	CASSEPHSRRDYGYTF	TGTGCCAGCAGTGAACCCCACTCAAGGAGGGACTATGGCTACACCTTC
13	TRBD1	TRBV6-5	-	TRBJ1-5	CASSDRGHQPQHF	TGTGCCAGCAGTGACAGGGGGCATCAGCCCCAGCATTTT
16	TRBD2	TRBV5-1	once	TRBJ2-5	CASRPGTSGLQETQYF	TGCGCCAGCAGACCCGGGACTAGCGGACTCCAAGAGACCCAGTACTTC
14	-	TRBV2	-	TRBJ1-5	CASSGGNGNQPQHF	TGTGCCAGCAGCGGGGGGAATGGCAATCAGCCCCAGCATTTT
15	TRBD2	TRBV29-1	-	TRBJ2-3	CSVEVLAGVPDTQYF	TGCAGCGTTGAAGTTCTAGCGGGGGTTCCAGATACGCAGTATTTT
13	TRBD1	TRBV27	-	TRBJ1-2	CASSPTGPYGYTF	TGTGCCAGCAGCCCGACAGGGCCCTATGGCTACACCTTC
14	-	TRBV9	-	TRBJ2-3	CASSVGPGTDTQYF	TGTGCCAGCAGCGTAGGTCCGGGCACAGATACGCAGTATTTT
20	-	TRBV12-2	once	TRBJ1-3	CASRSPVRPGTGKSGNTIYF	TGTGCAAGTCGCTCGCCGGTTCGTCCCGGGACAGGGAAGTCAGGAAACACCATATATTTT
16	TRBD2	TRBV19	-	TRBJ2-1	CASHPWASGPHNEQFF	TGTGCCAGCCACCCTTGGGCTAGCGGGCCACACAATGAGCAGTTCTTC
14	-	TRBV2	-	TRBJ2-3	CASSEGDIQYTQYF	TGTGCCAGCAGTGAAGGGGACATCCAGTATACGCAGTATTTT
15	TRBD1	TRBV10-3	-	TRBJ1-1	CAISGVDRANTEAFF	TGTGCCATCAGTGGGGTCGACAGGGCCAACACTGAAGCTTTCTTT
15	-	TRBV5-1	few	TRBJ2-7	CASSLASRASYEQYF	TGCGCCAGCAGCTTGGCGAGTAGAGCGTCCTACGAGCAGTACTTC
16	-	TRBV18	-	TRBJ2-1	CASSPPLSVSYNEQFF	TGTGCCAGCTCACCACCCCTATCTGTCTCCTACAATGAGCAGTTCTTC
16	-	TRBV15	-	TRBJ1-3	CATSREVGAAGNTIYF	TGTGCCACCAGCAGAGAAGTGGGGGCTGCGGGAAACACCATATATTTT
18	-	TRBV27	-	TRBJ2-1	CASSLMSIPGSSGNEQFF	TGTGCCAGCAGTTTAATGTCTATCCCCGGGAGTTCGGGCAATGAGCAGTTCTTC
14	-	TRBV4-1	-	TRBJ2-7	CASSKAGAGGEQYF	TGCGCCAGCAGCAAGGCCGGGGCCGGGGGAGAGCAGTACTTC
16	TRBD2	TRBV5-1	-	TRBJ2-1	CASSLAKRGAYNEQFF	TGCGCCAGCAGCTTGGCCAAGCGGGGGGCTTACAATGAGCAGTTCTTC
16	TRBD1	TRBV7-6	-	TRBJ2-5	CASSSGTGMYQETQYF	TGTGCCAGCAGCTCCGGGACAGGGATGTACCAAGAGACCCAGTACTTC
13	-	TRBV6-5	-	TRBJ2-5	CASRDWDQETQYF	TGTGCCAGTAGGGACTGGGACCAAGAGACCCAGTACTTC
15	-	TRBV7-2	few	TRBJ1-5	CASSLEPFGNQPQHF	TGTGCCAGCAGCTTAGAACCCTTCGGGAATCAGCCCCAGCATTTT
16	TRBD1	TRBV7-9	-	TRBJ1-2	CASSIGQGALVYGYTF	TGTGCCAGCAGCATAGGGCAGGGGGCCTTGGTCTATGGCTACACCTTC
13	-	TRBV7-8	-	TRBJ1-5	CASSRQGNQPQHF	TGTGCCAGCAGCCGCCAGGGCAATCAGCCCCAGCATTTT
15	TRBD2	TRBV6-5	-	TRBJ2-1	CASSYSLTSGGEQFF	TGTGCCAGCAGTTACTCGTTAACGAGCGGGGGGGAGCAGTTCTTC
15	-	TRBV2	-	TRBJ2-5	CASSEGGGVWETQYF	TGTGCCAGCAGTGAAGGCGGAGGAGTATGGGAGACCCAGTACTTC
11	-	TRBV20-1	once	TRBJ1-2	CGSGKMEGYTF	TGCGGCTCAGGGAAAATGGAGGGCTACACCTTC
14	-	TRBV19	-	TRBJ1-2	CASIPTGVMSGYTF	TGTGCCAGTATTCCCACGGGGGTTATGAGTGGCTACACCTTC